This T cell receptor beta chain was retrieved from a study of T cell responses to AZD1222 COVID-19 vaccine. Findings of the study overall: The CD4 TCRs associated with vaccination extended across spike and predominated at 160-218 and 743-854.

Unmatched junction bases numbered 6, after V lost 3 bases and J lost 5 bases. Germline V gives CDR1 MDHEN, CDR2 SYDVKM. The CDR3 covers 14 residues. Worth noting for this clone: Antigen: not known.

Generated by immunoSEQ multiplex PCR, the TCRdb table keeps only in-frame clones and is missing some. The sample has roughly 150,000 clones; under 95% are singletons. The receptor comes from an adult in good health. The chain recombines TRBV28 with TRBJ2-5; 7 nucleotides line up with TRBD1. Sequences were derived from peripheral blood, sampled on day 0 of AZD1222 vaccination. CDR3 sequence: CASSFWTGPETQYF. The DNA for the CDR3 is TGTGCCAGCAGTTTCTGGACAGGTCCGGAGACCCAGTACTTC.